The 4 T cell receptor beta chains given below trace back to one sample, sequenced in a study of post-analysis software for immune sequencing data (dated by TCRdb to between 2015 and 2016). What the authors observed across the whole study: Patients showed significantly higher frequencies than controls for five TRBV segments, among them TRBV5-6, TRBV5-1 and TRBV20-1.

The method was PCR. The data were produced on an Illumina HiSeq 2500. Unique molecular identifiers were incorporated into TCR beta cDNA libraries to reduce PCR and sequencing biases. The public sequencing data were trimmed at Q25 with fastp and processed into clonotypes with MiXCR by TCRdb, which kept only in-frame beta chains. Rows with a matching CDR3 protein are joined into one entry that keeps the most common DNA and genes. In all, the sample holds around 190,000 distinct CDR3 sequences, and roughly 30% of those were seen once. About 3.7% of the sample rests with the top ten. Their specific antigens are unknown. The sequencing input was blood. The receptors derive from a girl aged 2-17 years with multiple sclerosis.

This chain connects TRBV2 to TRBJ2-3, with 7 bases fitting TRBD1. The germline gives CDR1 SNHLY, CDR2 FYNNEI. This CDR3 is built from 13 residues. Germline trimming cut 4 bases from V and 4 bases from J; bases unmatched to any gene: 2. The CDR3 reads CASSGTGADTQYF. CDR3 bases: TGTGCCAGCAGTGGAACAGGGGCAGATACGCAGTATTTT.

This clonotype came up a few times. Since a much larger clone is just one base distant, this may be a read error. The chain is built from TRBV29-1 and TRBJ2-7; 10 bases agree with TRBD1. CDR3 length: 14 residues. The ends lost 7 bases at V and 3 bases at J; junction bases unmatched: 9. Germline V CDR1 and CDR2: SQVTM, ANQGSEA. DNA for the CDR3: TGCAGCGCCGAGCGGACAGGGGGAGGCTACGAGCAGTACTTC. Its protein product is CSAERTGGGYEQYF.

CDR3 bases: TGTGCCAGCAGCCAAGATAGGGAGTATGGCTACACCTTC. Its protein is CASSQDREYGYTF. The rearrangement uses TRBV4-2 and TRBJ1-2; D is unresolved. The CDR3 has 13 residues. V lost 0 bases to trimming and J lost 5 bases, with 7 bases between them. Germline loops: CDR1 LGHNA, CDR2 YNFKEQ.

Only a few counts were recorded for this clonotype. The genes are TRBV7-8 and TRBJ1-4; D possibly corresponds to TRBD1 (5 bases). Looked up from germline, CDR1 is SGHVS and CDR2 is FQNEAQ. The CDR3 is made up of 13 amino acids. Trimming removed 2 bases from V and 5 bases from J, with 6 bases in between. For the CDR3, the DNA is TGTGCCAGCAGCTTAAGACAGAATGAAAAACTGTTTTTT. Encoded protein: CASSLRQNEKLFF.